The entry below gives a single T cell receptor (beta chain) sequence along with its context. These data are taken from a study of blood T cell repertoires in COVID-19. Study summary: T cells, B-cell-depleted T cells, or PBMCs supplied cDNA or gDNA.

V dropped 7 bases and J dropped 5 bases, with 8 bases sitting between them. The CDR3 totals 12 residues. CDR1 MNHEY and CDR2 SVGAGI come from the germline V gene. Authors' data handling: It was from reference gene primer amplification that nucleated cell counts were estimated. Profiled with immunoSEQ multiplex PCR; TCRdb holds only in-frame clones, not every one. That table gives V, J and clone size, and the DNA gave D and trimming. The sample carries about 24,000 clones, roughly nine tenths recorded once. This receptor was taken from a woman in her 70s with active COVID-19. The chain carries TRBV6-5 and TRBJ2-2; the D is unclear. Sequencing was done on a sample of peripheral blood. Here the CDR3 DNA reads TGTGCCAGCATCCCGACAACCGGGGAGCTGTTTTTT. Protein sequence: CASIPTTGELFF.